A selection of T cell receptor beta chains follows, all from one sample in a study of T cell responses to AZD1222 COVID-19 vaccine. Profiled with immunoSEQ multiplex PCR; TCRdb holds only in-frame clones, not every one. The repertoire includes about 150,000 clones, roughly 80% of them detected once, and around 4.1% sits in the top ten. Specimen: peripheral blood, collected on day 0 of MenACWY control vaccination. The receptors derive from an adult in good health. The CDR3 runs from the conserved cysteine through the conserved F or W. The D gene is left open where the match is weak. A clone size is listed for some rows: how often the clone was seen (once, few, many), or a class if it is expanded.

.	.	TRBV10-3	TRBJ2-2	TGTGCCATCAGTGAGCCTCGGGCGGGCGGGGAGCTGTTTTTT	CAISEPRAGGELFF
.	.	TRBV3-1/TRBV3-2	TRBJ2-7	TGTGCCAGCAGCCCTGGGACCGCCTACGAGCAGTACTTC	CASSPGTAYEQYF
TRBD1	.	TRBV5-6	TRBJ2-7	TGTGCCAGCAGCTTCCTCTCAGGGGGCCTAACCTACGAGCAGTACTTC	CASSFLSGGLTYEQYF
.	.	TRBV5-5	TRBJ2-1	TGTGCCAGCAGCTCCACCCCGACAGGCTACAATGAGCAGTTCTTC	CASSSTPTGYNEQFF
.	.	TRBV12-3/TRBV12-4	TRBJ2-2	TGTGCCAGCAGTTTCTGGGTATCGGGGGAGCTGTTTTTT	CASSFWVSGELFF
.	.	TRBV7-8	TRBJ1-2	TGTGCCAGCAGCTACGGAGCAACGGTTGGAGGCTATGGCTACACCTTC	CASSYGATVGGYGYTF
.	.	TRBV28	TRBJ1-2	TGTGCCAGCAGTCTGGCCGTCCCCGGCTACACCTTC	CASSLAVPGYTF
.	.	TRBV7-3	TRBJ2-3	TGTGCCAGCAGCCCCGGAGGCCGCTACGGGACAGATACGCAGTATTTT	CASSPGGRYGTDTQYF
.	.	TRBV4-1	TRBJ1-3	TGCGCCAGCAGCCAACTTGTCTTGACGAGCTCTGGAAACACCATATATTTT	CASSQLVLTSSGNTIYF
.	.	TRBV7-2	TRBJ2-3	TGTGCCAGCAGCTTAGGGGCGAGGGGAACAGATACGCAGTATTTT	CASSLGARGTDTQYF
.	.	TRBV5-1	TRBJ1-1	TGCGCCAGCAAAGGGGAGGTGGGAGCTTTCTTT	CASKGEVGAFF
.	.	TRBV11-2	TRBJ1-2	TGTGCCAGCAGCTTAACCCCACGGGGATTTGGCTACACCTTC	CASSLTPRGFGYTF
.	.	TRBV3-1/TRBV3-2	TRBJ1-6	TGTGCCAGCAGCCACCTCTCCAGGGGTCGCGATTCACCCCTCCACTTT	CASSHLSRGRDSPLHF
TRBD1	.	TRBV6-5	TRBJ2-7	TGTGCCAGCAGAGCGACAGGGGTCTCCTACGAGCAGTACTTC	CASRATGVSYEQYF
.	.	TRBV7-3	TRBJ2-7	TGTGCCAGCAGCAGAAGCGATTTCTCCGAGCAGTACTTC	CASSRSDFSEQYF
.	.	TRBV2	TRBJ2-5	TGTGCCAGCAGACAGGGCGACGTAGGGACCCAGTACTTC	CASRQGDVGTQYF
.	.	TRBV21-1	TRBJ1-5	TGTGCCAGCAGCAAAGTATGCAGGGGGGTATATAGCAATCAGCCCCAGCATTTT	CASSKVCRGVYSNQPQHF
.	.	TRBV5-1	TRBJ2-1	TGCGCCAGCAGCTTGGCCGGGGCCATGAAACAGAATGAGCAGTTCTTC	CASSLAGAMKQNEQFF
.	once	TRBV19	TRBJ2-1	TGTGCCAGTAGTAAAGACAGCTACAATGAGCAGTTCTTC	CASSKDSYNEQFF
.	once	TRBV10-3	TRBJ1-1	TGTGCCATCAGTGAGTCGTTCCCCCCTGAAGCTTTCTTT	CAISESFPPEAFF
TRBD1	.	TRBV18	TRBJ1-2	TGTGCCAGCTCGCTCGGACAGGCCTACTATGGCTACACCTTC	CASSLGQAYYGYTF
.	.	TRBV19	TRBJ2-1	TGTGCCAGTAGTATAGGTGGGGGTGAGCTTAGCTCCTACAATGAGCAGTTCTTC	CASSIGGGELSSYNEQFF
.	.	TRBV27	TRBJ1-1	TGTGCCAGCAGTTTATCGATGGGCACGATGAACACTGAAGCTTTCTTT	CASSLSMGTMNTEAFF
TRBD1	.	TRBV19	TRBJ2-2	TGTGCCAGTACCAGACAGGGGGCTCCCCGGGGAGGCGGGGAGCTGTTTTTT	CASTRQGAPRGGGELFF
TRBD2	once	TRBV29-1	TRBJ2-3	TGCAGCGTTGAGACCAGCGGGGGGGCCATAGATACGCAGTATTTT	CSVETSGGAIDTQYF
.	.	TRBV28	TRBJ1-1	TGTGCCAGCAGTGTGAACACTGAAGCTTTCTTT	CASSVNTEAFF
.	.	TRBV6-5	TRBJ2-1	TGTGCCAGCAGTTATCGCGGGACGGTCCTCCACAATGAGCAGTTCTTC	CASSYRGTVLHNEQFF
.	once	TRBV7-3	TRBJ2-1	TGTGCCAGCAGCTTAACGGGGGACTCCTACAATGAGCAGTTCTTC	CASSLTGDSYNEQFF
TRBD1	.	TRBV19	TRBJ1-5	TGTGCCAGTAGTATCGGACAGGGAAAGGGGAGCAATCAGCCCCAGCATTTT	CASSIGQGKGSNQPQHF
.	.	TRBV9	TRBJ1-1	TGTGCCACCCCAGGGGACCCTCCATGCACTGAAGCTTTCTTT	CATPGDPPCTEAFF
.	.	TRBV3-1/TRBV3-2	TRBJ1-1	TGTGCCAGCAGCCTTAGTGGGGGATGGGGAATGAACACTGAAGCTTTCTTT	CASSLSGGWGMNTEAFF